This TCR beta chain was observed in a study of cytomegalovirus exposure and HLA in healthy donors. The PCR contained 60 Vbeta and 13 Jbeta primers. Assay: immunoSEQ multiplex PCR; the TCRdb copy retains only in-frame clones and omits some. The table has approximately 150,000 clones, about 64% seen once. J lost 2 bases, V lost 4 bases, and 8 bases had no gene match. The length of the CDR3 is 16 residues. Germline V gene data show CDR1 as KGHSH and CDR2 as LQKENI. The specimen was PBMCs. This receptor was obtained from a man aged 50 to 60 in good health and CMV-seronegative. This sequence joins TRBV18 and TRBJ1-1; 9 bases align to TRBD1. The CDR3 coding sequence is TGTGCCAGCTCACAGAATACAGGGGGCGTAAACACTGAAGCTTTCTTT. Translating it yields CASSQNTGGVNTEAFF.